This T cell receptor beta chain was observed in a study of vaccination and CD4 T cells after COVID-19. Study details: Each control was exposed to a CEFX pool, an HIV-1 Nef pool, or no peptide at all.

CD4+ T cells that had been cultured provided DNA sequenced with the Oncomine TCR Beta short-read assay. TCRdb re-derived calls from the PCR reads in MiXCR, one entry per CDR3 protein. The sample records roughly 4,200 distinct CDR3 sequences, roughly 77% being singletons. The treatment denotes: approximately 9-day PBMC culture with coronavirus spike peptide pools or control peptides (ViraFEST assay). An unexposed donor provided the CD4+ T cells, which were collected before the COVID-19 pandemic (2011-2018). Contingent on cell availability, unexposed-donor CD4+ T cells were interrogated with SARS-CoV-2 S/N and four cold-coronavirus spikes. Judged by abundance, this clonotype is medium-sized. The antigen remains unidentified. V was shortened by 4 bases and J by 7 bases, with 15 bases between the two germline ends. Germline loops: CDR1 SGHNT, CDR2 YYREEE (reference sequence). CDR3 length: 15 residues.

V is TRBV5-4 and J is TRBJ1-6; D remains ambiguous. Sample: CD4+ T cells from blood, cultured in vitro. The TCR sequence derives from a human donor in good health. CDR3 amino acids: CASSAARGWNSPLHF. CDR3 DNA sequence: TGTGCCAGCAGCGCGGCTCGGGGATGGAATTCACCCCTCCACTTT.